The 8 T cell receptor beta chains listed next were all sequenced from one sample in a study of CD8 T cells in ankylosing spondylitis. TCRdb called the 5' RACE reads again in MiXCR, with one record for every CDR3 protein. The sample has roughly 180,000 distinct CDR3 sequences; around a tenth are singletons. The source material was blood, either unsorted or a sorted T cell fraction (not recorded which). These receptors originate from a female donor with ankylosing spondylitis or in good health (not recorded which).

This clonotype was observed a single time. This chain links TRBV27 with TRBJ1-2, with D possibly matching TRBD1 (6 bases). This CDR3 has 14 amino acids. Trimming stripped 5 bases from V and 4 bases from J, with 14 bases between. Germline CDR1 is MNHEY and CDR2 is SMNVEV (reference sequence). CDR3 nucleotide sequence: TGTGCCAGCAGTCCTCGGGGGCCCTTCTATGGCTACACCTTC. It encodes CASSPRGPFYGYTF.

This clonotype was observed a handful of times. The chain couples TRBV7-8 to TRBJ2-2; a weak D match, TRBD1 (6 bases). CDR1 is SGHVS and CDR2 is FQNEAQ in the germline V gene. V lost 5 bases and J 0 bases, leaving 16 bases between the germline ends. The CDR3 is 17 amino acids. CDR3 loop: CASSRPLRDTNTGELFF. The CDR3 nucleotides are TGTGCCAGCAGCCGTCCCCTTCGGGACACGAACACCGGGGAGCTGTTTTTT. The whole variable domain, filled in from reference TRBV7-8 and TRBJ2-2, reads GAGVSQSPRYKVAKRGQDVALRCDPISGHVSLFWYQQALGQGPEFLTYFQNEAQLDKSGLPSDRFFAERPEGSVSTLKIQRTQQEDSAVYLCASSRPLRDTNTGELFFGEGSRLTVL.

The sample holds many counts of this clonotype. The CDR3 loop reads CASSPLAYQPYEQYF. In nucleotides, the CDR3 is TGTGCCAGCAGTCCCCTGGCCTACCAGCCCTACGAGCAGTACTTC. The V gene is TRBV5-5, the J gene TRBJ2-7; unclear D gene. Trimming stripped 5 bases from V and 2 bases from J, with 17 bases between. Germline V lookup: CDR1 SGHKS, CDR2 YYEKEE (reference sequence). The CDR3 is 15 residues long. Together with reference TRBV5-5 and TRBJ2-7, the CDR3 gives the full variable domain: DAGVTQSPTHLIKTRGQQVTLRCSPISGHKSVSWYQQVLGQGPQFIFQYYEKEERGRGNFPDRFSARQFPNYSSELNVNALLLGDSALYLCASSPLAYQPYEQYFGPGTRLTVT.

Ten or more counts support this clonotype. This sequence joins TRBV5-1 and TRBJ2-7, with D perhaps matching TRBD2 (5 bases). V lost 4 bases and J lost 0, with 11 bases in between. This CDR3 spans 14 amino acids. Germline V gene lookup returns CDR1 SGHRS and CDR2 YFSETQ. The CDR3 protein is CASSEDLYSYEQYF. For the CDR3, the DNA is TGCGCCAGCAGCGAGGACTTATACTCCTACGAGCAGTACTTC.

This clonotype was seen more than once but under ten times. This rearrangement joins TRBV27 to TRBJ2-1; tentative D call: TRBD2 (5 bases). Trimming removed 6 bases from V and 6 bases from J, with 15 bases in between. Germline V gene data show CDR1 as MNHEY and CDR2 as SMNVEV (reference sequence). There are 14 residues in the CDR3. The CDR3 nucleotides read TGTGCCAGCAGCCCCTTTGCGGGCCCCAATGAGCAGTTCTTC. Its translation is CASSPFAGPNEQFF.

The rearrangement links TRBV7-9 to TRBJ2-7; 10 nucleotides line up with TRBD2. Germline lookup yields CDR1 SEHNR and CDR2 FQNEAQ (reference sequence). With 5 bases clipped from V and 5 bases from J, the junction kept 9 bases outside the gene matches. This CDR3 is built from 15 residues. The CDR3 DNA is TGTGCCAGCAGCCCACCTAGCGGGAGACAGCACGAGCAGTACTTC. This codes for CASSPPSGRQHEQYF.

This clonotype has more than one count but fewer than ten. The J gene is TRBJ2-7, the V gene TRBV4-3; 10 nucleotides match TRBD2. Germline V gene sequence: CDR1 LGHNA, CDR2 YSLEER. The J segment lost 5 bases and the V segment lost 0 bases, leaving 10 bases of the junction unmatched. CDR3 length: 17 residues. CDR3 amino acids: CASSQDPASGSKNEQYF. The CDR3 coding sequence is TGCGCCAGCAGCCAAGATCCCGCTAGCGGGAGTAAAAACGAGCAGTACTTC.

This clonotype was counted ten times or more. The chain uses TRBV7-6 and TRBJ2-1; D ambiguous. V was pared by 4 bases and J by 5 bases, with 15 bases between. This CDR3 region has 15 residues. Germline CDR1 is SGHVS and CDR2 is FNYEAQ. The CDR3 loop is CASSSLESSNNEQFF. The CDR3 nucleotides are TGTGCCAGCAGCTCCCTGGAGAGTTCGAACAATGAGCAGTTCTTC. Using reference TRBV7-6 and TRBJ2-1 for the parts outside the CDR3, the full variable domain is GAGVSQSPRYKVTKRGQDVALRCDPISGHVSLYWYRQALGQGPEFLTYFNYEAQQDKSGLPNDRFSAERPEGSISTLTIQRTEQRDSAMYRCASSSLESSNNEQFFGPGTRLTVL.